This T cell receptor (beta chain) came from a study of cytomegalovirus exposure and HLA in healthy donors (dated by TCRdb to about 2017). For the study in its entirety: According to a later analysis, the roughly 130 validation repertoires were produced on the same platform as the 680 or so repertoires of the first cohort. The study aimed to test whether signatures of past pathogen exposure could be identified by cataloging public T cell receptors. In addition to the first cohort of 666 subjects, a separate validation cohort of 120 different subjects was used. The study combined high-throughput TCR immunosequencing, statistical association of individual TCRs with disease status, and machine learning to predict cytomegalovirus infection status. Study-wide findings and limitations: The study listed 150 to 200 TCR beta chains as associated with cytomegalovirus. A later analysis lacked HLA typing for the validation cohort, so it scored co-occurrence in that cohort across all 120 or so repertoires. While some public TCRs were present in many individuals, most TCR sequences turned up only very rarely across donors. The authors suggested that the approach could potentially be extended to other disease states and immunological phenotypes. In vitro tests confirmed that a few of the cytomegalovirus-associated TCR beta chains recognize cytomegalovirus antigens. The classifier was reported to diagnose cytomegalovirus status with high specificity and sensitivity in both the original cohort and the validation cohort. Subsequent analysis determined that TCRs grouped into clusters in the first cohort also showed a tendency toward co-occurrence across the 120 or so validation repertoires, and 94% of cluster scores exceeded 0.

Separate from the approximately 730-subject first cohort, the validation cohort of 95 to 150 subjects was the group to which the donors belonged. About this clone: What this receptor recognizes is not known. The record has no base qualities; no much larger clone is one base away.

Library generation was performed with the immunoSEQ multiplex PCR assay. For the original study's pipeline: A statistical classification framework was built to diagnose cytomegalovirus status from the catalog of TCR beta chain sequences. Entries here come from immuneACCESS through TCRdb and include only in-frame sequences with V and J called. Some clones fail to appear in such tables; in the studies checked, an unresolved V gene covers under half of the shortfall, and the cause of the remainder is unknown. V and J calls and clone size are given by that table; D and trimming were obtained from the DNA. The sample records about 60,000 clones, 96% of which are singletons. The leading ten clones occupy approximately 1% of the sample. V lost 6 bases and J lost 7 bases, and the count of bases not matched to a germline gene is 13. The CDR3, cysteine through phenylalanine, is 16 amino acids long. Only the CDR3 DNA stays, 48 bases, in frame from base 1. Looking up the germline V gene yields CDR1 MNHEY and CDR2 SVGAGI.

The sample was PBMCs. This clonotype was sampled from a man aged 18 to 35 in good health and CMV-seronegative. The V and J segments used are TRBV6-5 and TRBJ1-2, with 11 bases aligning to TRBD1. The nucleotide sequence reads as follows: TGTGCCAGCAGATACCCTAGGACAGGGGGCTTAAGTGGCTACACCTTC. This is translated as CASRYPRTGGLSGYTF.